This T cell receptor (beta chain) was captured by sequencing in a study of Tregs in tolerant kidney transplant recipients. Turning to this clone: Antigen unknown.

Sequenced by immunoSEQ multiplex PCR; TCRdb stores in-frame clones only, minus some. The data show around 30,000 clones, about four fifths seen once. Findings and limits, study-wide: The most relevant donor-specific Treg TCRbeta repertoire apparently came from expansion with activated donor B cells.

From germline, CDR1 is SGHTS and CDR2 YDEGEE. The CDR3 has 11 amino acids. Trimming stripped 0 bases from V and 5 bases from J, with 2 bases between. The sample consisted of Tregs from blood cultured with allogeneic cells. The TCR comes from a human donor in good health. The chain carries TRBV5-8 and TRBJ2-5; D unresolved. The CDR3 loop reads CASSLAETQYF. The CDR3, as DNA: TGTGCCAGCAGCTTGGCCGAGACCCAGTACTTC.